The subject of this entry is one TCR beta chain. A single record per CDR3 protein comes from TCRdb applying MiXCR to the RT-PCR reads. The sample yields hundreds of thousands of distinct CDR3 sequences, about 25% seen once. CDR1 is SGHAT and CDR2 is FQNNGV in the germline V gene. The CDR3 is made up of 18 amino acids. Germline trimming cut 5 bases from V and 0 bases from J; bases unmatched to any gene: 13. These data originate in a study of response to subunit inactivated influenza vaccine. Here the sequenced sample was CD4+ T cells sorted from PBMCs, taken 5 days after vaccination. This sequence was found in a man aged 50 or older who received an inactivated influenza vaccine. This chain links TRBV11-2 with TRBJ2-3; the match to TRBD2 covers 8 bases. Written as DNA, the CDR3 is TGTGCCAGCAGCCGTACCGGGACTAGTTCTTACAGCACAGATACGCAGTATTTT. It yields the protein CASSRTGTSSYSTDTQYF.